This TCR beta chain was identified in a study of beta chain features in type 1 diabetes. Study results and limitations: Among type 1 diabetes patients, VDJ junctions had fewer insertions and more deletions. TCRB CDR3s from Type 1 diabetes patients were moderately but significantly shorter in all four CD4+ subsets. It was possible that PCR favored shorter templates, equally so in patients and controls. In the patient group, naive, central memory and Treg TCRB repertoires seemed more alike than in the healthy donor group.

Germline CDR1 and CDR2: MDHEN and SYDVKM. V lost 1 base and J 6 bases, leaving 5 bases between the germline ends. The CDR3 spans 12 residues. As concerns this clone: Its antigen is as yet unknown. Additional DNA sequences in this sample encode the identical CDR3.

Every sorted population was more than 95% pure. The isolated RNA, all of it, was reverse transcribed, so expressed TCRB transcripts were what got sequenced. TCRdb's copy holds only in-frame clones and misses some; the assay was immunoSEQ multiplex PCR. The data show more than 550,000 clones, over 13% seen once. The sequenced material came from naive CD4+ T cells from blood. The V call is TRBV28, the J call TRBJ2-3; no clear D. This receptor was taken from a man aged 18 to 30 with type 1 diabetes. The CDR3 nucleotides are TGTGCCAGCAGTTTATTGACTGATACGCAGTATTTT. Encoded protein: CASSLLTDTQYF.